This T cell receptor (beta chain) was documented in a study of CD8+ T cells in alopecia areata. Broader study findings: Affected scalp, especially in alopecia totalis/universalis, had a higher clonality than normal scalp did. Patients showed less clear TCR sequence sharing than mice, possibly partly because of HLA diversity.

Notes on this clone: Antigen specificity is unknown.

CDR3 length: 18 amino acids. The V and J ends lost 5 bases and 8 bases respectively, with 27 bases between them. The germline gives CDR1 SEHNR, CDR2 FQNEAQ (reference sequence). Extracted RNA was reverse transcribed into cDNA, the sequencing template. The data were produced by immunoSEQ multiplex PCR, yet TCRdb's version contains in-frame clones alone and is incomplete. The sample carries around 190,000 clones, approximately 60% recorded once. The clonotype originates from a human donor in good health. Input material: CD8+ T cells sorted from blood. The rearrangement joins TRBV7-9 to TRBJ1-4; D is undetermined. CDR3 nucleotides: TGTGCCAGCAGCGCTCCCCTAGGCACTCCTGGAGCCGGGGAAAAACTGTTTTTT. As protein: CASSAPLGTPGAGEKLFF.